This T cell receptor beta chain stems from a study of CD8 T cells in ankylosing spondylitis. Study-wide results and caveats: Several of the motif variants were reported before in synovial fluid and blood from reactive arthritis. Several highly homologous variants made up a TCR beta motif, and this motif appeared characteristic of ankylosing spondylitis blood.

Germline loops: CDR1 DFQATT, CDR2 SNEGSKA (reference sequence). The CDR3 extends over 16 amino acids. Libraries of TCR beta came from quantitative 5'-RACE with molecular barcodes. TCRdb reprocessed the 5' RACE reads with MiXCR, giving one entry per CDR3 protein. The repertoire holds around 490,000 distinct CDR3 sequences, with approximately 5% as singletons. This clonotype was observed a single time. Its antigen remains unidentified. At one boundary the junction diverges from the germline segment, which might be a read error. The gene calls are TRBV20-1 and TRBJ2-5; 7 nucleotides align to TRBD2. This receptor was taken from a male donor with ankylosing spondylitis. Source material: blood, either unsorted or a sorted T cell fraction (not recorded which). The CDR3, as DNA: TGCTGTGCCAATACCGGGGCGGGGGACTACCAAGAGACCCAGTACTTC. It yields the protein CCANTGAGDYQETQYF.